The entry below gives a single TCR beta chain sequence along with its context. Its target is not known. The junction shows a germline mismatch at one end, possibly a read error. The data were obtained in a study of tumor and adjacent non-tumor tissue in lung cancer. Background on the study: Histology: 12 adenocarcinoma, 2 squamous cell carcinoma, 1 small cell lung cancer. Approximately 4 million productive TCRbeta reads were obtained per sample on average. The study's findings and limits: Significantly higher TCR diversity was found in tumor than normal lung.

No cell sorting was done before RNA was extracted from the tissue. Three rounds of nested PCR, following a modified ARM-PCR protocol, produced the TCRbeta library. TCRdb independently ran MiXCR on the multiplex PCR reads; one entry per CDR3 protein. The table records 85,000 to 100,000 distinct CDR3 sequences, less than 80% of them present only once. Germline loops: CDR1 DFQATT, CDR2 SNEGSKA (reference sequence). The CDR3 covers 15 residues. The sequenced sample was lung tumor tissue. V usage is TRBV20-1 and J usage is TRBJ2-2; D possibly uses TRBD1 or TRBD2 (5 bases each). The origin of this receptor is a man aged 55 to 69 with non-small cell lung cancer. The CDR3, as DNA: TGCAGTGCTAGAGATGGGTCGGAGTACACCGGGGACCTGTTTTTT. Protein product: CSARDGSEYTGDLFF.